This T cell receptor beta chain was captured in a study of regulatory T cells in long-lasting Graves disease. General study findings and limits: Persistent disease was associated with favored TRBV28 usage and with favored use of TRBJ1-2 and TRBJ2-5. The persistent group shared around 2,600 public clonotypes, more than the 966 shared by new patients. Newly diagnosed patients had higher TCR diversity than persistent Graves' patients did.

HTBI primers from iRepertoire and Arm-PCR of CDR3 regions yielded the TCR beta libraries. TCRdb itself ran the multiplex PCR reads through MiXCR, one entry per CDR3 protein. This sample has 350,000 to 450,000 distinct CDR3 sequences, with about a fifth found just once. V trimming: 3 bases; J trimming: 0 bases; junction bases outside the gene matches: 5. CDR3 length equals 19 residues. CDR1 and CDR2 (germline): WNHNN, SYGVQD (reference sequence). The time point: persistent/refractory GD, antithyroid drugs over 5 years with positive TRAb. Following extraction of RNA from PBMCs, that RNA was used to make the TCR library. As to this clonotype: As yet, its antigen is unknown.

The TCR sequence derives from a female donor with Graves disease. The V call is TRBV10-1, the J call TRBJ2-2; 15 bases map to TRBD2. The input for sequencing was peripheral blood mononuclear cells (PBMCs), taken when the disease was refractory, from a patient treated with antithyroid drugs. The CDR3 region has the DNA TGCGCCAGCAGTGAAGGACTAGCGGGAGGGCATTCGAACACCGGGGAGCTGTTTTTT. The encoded protein is CASSEGLAGGHSNTGELFF.